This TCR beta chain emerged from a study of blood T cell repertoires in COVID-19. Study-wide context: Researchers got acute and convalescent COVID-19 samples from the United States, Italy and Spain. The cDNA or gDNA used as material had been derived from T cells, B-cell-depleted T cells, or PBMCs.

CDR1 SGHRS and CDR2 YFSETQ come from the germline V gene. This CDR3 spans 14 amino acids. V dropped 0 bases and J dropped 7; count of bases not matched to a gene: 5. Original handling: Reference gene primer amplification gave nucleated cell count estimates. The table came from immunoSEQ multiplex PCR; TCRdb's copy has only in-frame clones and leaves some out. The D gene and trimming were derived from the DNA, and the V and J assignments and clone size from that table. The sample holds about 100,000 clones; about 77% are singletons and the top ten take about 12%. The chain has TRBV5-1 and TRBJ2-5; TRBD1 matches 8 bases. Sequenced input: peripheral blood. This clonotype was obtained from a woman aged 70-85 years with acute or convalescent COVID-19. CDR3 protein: CASSLGDRYGTQYF. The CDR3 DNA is TGCGCCAGCAGCTTGGGGGACAGGTACGGGACCCAGTACTTC.